A single T cell receptor (beta chain) is shown here with its context. The sample comes from a study of blood T cell repertoires in COVID-19. Generated by immunoSEQ multiplex PCR, the TCRdb table keeps only in-frame clones and is missing some. The data hold about 480,000 clones, with 85% to 90% observed a single time. Looked up from germline, CDR1 is SNHLY and CDR2 is FYNNEI. The CDR3 loop spans 12 amino acids. The junction had 3 bases not matched to a gene; V was cut back by 3 bases and J by 8 bases. The TCR comes from a woman between 45 and 60 years old with COVID-19, enrolled during active disease. What was sequenced was peripheral blood. The chain has TRBV2 and TRBJ1-1; TRBD1 matches 7 bases. CDR3 loop: CASSDTGVEAFF. The CDR3 coding sequence is TGTGCCAGCAGTGATACAGGGGTGGAAGCTTTCTTT. The full variable domain, completed using reference TRBV2 and TRBJ1-1, is EPEVTQTPSHQVTQMGQEVILRCVPISNHLYFYWYRQILGQKVEFLVSFYNNEISEKSEIFDDQFSVERPDGSNFTLKIRSTKLEDSAMYFCASSDTGVEAFFGQGTRLTVV.